The clone carrying this T cell receptor beta chain was seen a few times. What it binds is unknown. This specimen comes from a study of T cell repertoires in cytomegalovirus infection. V lost 2 bases, J lost 2 bases, and 14 bases lay in between. The V gene's germline CDR1 is PRHDT and CDR2 FYEKMQ (reference sequence). This CDR3 contains 16 residues. TCRdb called the reads again in MiXCR, with one record for every CDR3 protein. The sample records about 920,000 distinct CDR3 sequences, approximately 31% being singletons. This sequence was found in a human donor in good health (CMV status not recorded). Some clones in this sample may be carry-over from other donors' samples. V gene TRBV13 combines with J gene TRBJ2-3; the D is unclear. Sequencing used cultured CD8+ T cells from PBMCs, obtained from culture after CMV antigen stimulation. This CDR3 reads CASSLSHQLNTDTQYF. The CDR3 coding sequence is TGTGCCAGCAGCTTAAGTCATCAGCTGAACACAGATACGCAGTATTTT. The variable domain in full, with the rest retrieved from reference TRBV13 and TRBJ2-3, is AAGVIQSPRHLIKEKRETATLKCYPIPRHDTVYWYQQGPGQDPQFLISFYEKMQSDKGSIPDRFSAQQFSDYHSELNMSSLELGDSALYFCASSLSHQLNTDTQYFGPGTRLTVL.